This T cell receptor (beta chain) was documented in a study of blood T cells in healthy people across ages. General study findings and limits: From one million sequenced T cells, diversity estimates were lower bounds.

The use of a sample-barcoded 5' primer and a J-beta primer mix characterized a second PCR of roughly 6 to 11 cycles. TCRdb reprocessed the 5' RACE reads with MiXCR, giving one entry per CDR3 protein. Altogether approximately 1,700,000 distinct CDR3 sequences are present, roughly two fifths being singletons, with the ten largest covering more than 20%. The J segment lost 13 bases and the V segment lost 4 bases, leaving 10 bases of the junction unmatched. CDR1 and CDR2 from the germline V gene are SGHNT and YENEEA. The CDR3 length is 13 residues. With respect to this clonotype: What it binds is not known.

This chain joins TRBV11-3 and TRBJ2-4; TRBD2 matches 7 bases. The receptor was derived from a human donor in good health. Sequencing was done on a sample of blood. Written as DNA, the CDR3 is TGTGCCAGCAGCTCCCTAGGGAGGGAAGAGCAGTACTTC. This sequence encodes CASSSLGREEQYF. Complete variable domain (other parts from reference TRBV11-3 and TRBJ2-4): EAGVVQSPRYKIIEKKQPVAFWCNPISGHNTLYWYLQNLGQGPELLIRYENEEAVDDSQLPKDRFSAERLKGVDSTLKIQPAELGDSAVYLCASSSLGREEQYFGAGTRLSVL.